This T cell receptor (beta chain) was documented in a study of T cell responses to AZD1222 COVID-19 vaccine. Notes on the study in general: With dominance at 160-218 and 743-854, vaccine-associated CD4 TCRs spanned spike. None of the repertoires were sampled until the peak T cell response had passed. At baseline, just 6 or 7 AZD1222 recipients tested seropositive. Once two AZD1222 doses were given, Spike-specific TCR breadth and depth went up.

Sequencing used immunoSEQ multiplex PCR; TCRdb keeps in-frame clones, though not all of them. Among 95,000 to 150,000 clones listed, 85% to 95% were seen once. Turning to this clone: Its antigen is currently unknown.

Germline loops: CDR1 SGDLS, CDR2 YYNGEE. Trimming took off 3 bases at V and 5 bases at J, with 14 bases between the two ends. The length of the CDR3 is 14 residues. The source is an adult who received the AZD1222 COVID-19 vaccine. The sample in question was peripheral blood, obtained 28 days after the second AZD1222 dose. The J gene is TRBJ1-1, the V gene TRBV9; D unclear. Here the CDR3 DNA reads TGTGCCAGCAGCGCTCCCGGGCTAGGGACTGAAGCTTTCTTT. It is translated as CASSAPGLGTEAFF.